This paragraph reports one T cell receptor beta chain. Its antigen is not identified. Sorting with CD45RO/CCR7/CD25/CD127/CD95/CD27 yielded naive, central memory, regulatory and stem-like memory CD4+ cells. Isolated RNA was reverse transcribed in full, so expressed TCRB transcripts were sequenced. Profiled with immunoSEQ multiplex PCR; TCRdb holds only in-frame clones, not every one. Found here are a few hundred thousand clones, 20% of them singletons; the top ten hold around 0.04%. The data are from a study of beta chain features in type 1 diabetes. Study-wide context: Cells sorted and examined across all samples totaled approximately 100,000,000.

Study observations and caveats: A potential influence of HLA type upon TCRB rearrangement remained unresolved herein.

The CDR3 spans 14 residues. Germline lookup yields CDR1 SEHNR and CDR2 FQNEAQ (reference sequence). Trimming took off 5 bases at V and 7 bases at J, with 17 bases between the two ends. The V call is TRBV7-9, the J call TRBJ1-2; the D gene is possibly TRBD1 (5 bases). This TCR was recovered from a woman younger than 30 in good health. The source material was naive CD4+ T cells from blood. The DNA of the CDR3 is TGTGCCAGCAGCCCCCGCGGGGGTTCTCCTGGCTACACCTTC. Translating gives CASSPRGGSPGYTF. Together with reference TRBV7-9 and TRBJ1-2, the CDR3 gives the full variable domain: DTGVSQNPRHKITKRGQNVTFRCDPISEHNRLYWYRQTLGQGPEFLTYFQNEAQLEKSRLLSDRFSAERPKGSFSTLEIQRTEQGDSAMYLCASSPRGGSPGYTFGSGTRLTVV.